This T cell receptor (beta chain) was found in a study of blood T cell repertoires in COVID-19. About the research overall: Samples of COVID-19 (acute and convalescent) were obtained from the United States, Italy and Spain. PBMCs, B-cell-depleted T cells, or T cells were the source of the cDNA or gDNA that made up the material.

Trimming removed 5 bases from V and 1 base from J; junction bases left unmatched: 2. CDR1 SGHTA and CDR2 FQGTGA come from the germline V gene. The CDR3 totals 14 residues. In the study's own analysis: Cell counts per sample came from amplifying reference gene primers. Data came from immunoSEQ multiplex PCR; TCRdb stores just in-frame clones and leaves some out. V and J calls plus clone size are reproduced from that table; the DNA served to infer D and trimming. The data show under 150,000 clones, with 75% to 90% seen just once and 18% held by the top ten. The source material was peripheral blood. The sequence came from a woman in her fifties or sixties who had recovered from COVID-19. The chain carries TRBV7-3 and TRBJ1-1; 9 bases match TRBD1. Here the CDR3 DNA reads TGTGCCAGCAGCCCGGACAGGGGGAACACTGAAGCTTTCTTT. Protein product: CASSPDRGNTEAFF.